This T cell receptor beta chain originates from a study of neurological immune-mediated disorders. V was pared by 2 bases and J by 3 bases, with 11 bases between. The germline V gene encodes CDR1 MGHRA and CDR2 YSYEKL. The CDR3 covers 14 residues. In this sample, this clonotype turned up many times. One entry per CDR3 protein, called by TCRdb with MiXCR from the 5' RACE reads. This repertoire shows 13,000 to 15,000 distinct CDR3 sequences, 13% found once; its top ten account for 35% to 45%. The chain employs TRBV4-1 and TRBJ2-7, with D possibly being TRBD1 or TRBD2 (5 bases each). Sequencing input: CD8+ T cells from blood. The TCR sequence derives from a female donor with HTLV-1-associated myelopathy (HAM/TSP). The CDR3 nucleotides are TGCGCCAGCAGCCAAAGGGACGGCATCTACGAGCAGTACTTC. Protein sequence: CASSQRDGIYEQYF.